These 27 T cell receptor beta chains came from one sample sequenced in a study of cytomegalovirus exposure and HLA in healthy donors. Amplification used 60 Vbeta primers and 13 Jbeta primers. Profiled with immunoSEQ multiplex PCR; TCRdb holds only in-frame clones, not every one. The sample contains fewer than 200,000 clones, 60% to 85% of which appear only once. Sequenced sample: PBMCs. These receptors originate from a man in his forties in good health and CMV-seronegative.

This chain links TRBV7-2 with TRBJ2-3, with D tentatively TRBD1 (6 bases). V lost 11 bases, J lost 1 base, and 16 bases lay in between. The germline gives CDR1 SGHTA, CDR2 FQGNSA. The CDR3 has 14 amino acids. The CDR3 coding sequence is TGTGCCGGACACAGGGACCCCCGCACAGATACGCAGTATTTT. Translating it yields CAGHRDPRTDTQYF.

The chain links TRBV7-2 to TRBJ1-3; TRBD1 matches at 7 bases. V gave up 5 bases and J gave up 4 bases; unmatched junction bases: 5. The CDR3 sequence is 14 residues long. CDR1 and CDR2 (germline): SGHTA, FQGNSA. The CDR3 loop is CASSPDRAGNTIYF. CDR3 sequence (DNA): TGTGCCAGCAGCCCCGACAGGGCAGGAAACACCATATATTTT.

The genes are TRBV5-1 and TRBJ2-1; 12 positions match TRBD2. Per the germline V gene, CDR1 is SGHRS and CDR2 is YFSETQ. Unmatched junction bases numbered 5, after V lost 0 bases and J lost 1 base. The CDR3 extends over 18 amino acids. The CDR3 sequence: CASSLEGLAGGSYNEQFF. CDR3 in DNA: TGCGCCAGCAGCTTGGAAGGGCTAGCGGGAGGGTCCTACAATGAGCAGTTCTTC.

This chain uses TRBV18 with TRBJ1-1; D is perhaps TRBD1 (6 bases). CDR1 is KGHSH, CDR2 LQKENI, per germline. The CDR3 has 16 amino acids. V was clipped by 4 bases and J by 0 bases, with 15 bases between them. CDR3 nucleotides: TGTGCCAGCTCACGAATGGGACAAAACATGAACACTGAAGCTTTCTTT. Its protein is CASSRMGQNMNTEAFF.

The V gene is TRBV7-3, the J gene TRBJ2-1, with D hard to call. V gave up 5 bases and J gave up 2 bases, with 19 bases separating them. CDR1 and CDR2 (germline): SGHTA, FQGTGA. CDR3 length: 17 amino acids. The CDR3 protein is CASSPHQLRGPYNEQFF. The CDR3 coding sequence is TGTGCCAGCAGCCCGCACCAACTGCGCGGCCCCTACAATGAGCAGTTCTTC.

The chain links TRBV6-5 to TRBJ1-2, with a possible D match to TRBD1 (6 bases). Germline-derived CDR1 and CDR2 are MNHEY and SVGAGI. The CDR3 contains 15 residues. V was clipped by 7 bases and J by 4 bases, with 19 bases between them. The CDR3 coding sequence is TGTGCCAGCACTACACAGGGCGGGGGAGGCTATGGCTACACCTTC. It yields the protein CASTTQGGGGYGYTF.

This clone occurred once. This sequence joins TRBV7-3 and TRBJ2-3; 14 bases align to TRBD2. The length of the CDR3 is 14 residues. Trimming removed 4 bases from V and 14 bases from J; junction bases left unmatched: 8. Germline-derived CDR1 and CDR2 are SGHTA and FQGTGA. The CDR3 region is CASSSRLAGGPWYF. CDR3 DNA: TGTGCCAGCAGCTCAAGACTAGCGGGAGGGCCGTGGTATTTT.

J is TRBJ2-5 and V is TRBV4-1, with 12 bases matching TRBD2. The end of the DNA aligns better with TRBJ2-7, so the J call may be wrong. Per the germline V gene, CDR1 is MGHRA and CDR2 is YSYEKL. The CDR3 covers 15 residues. CDR3 sequence: CASSPVLAGGYEQYF. CDR3 bases: TGCGCCAGCAGCCCAGTACTAGCGGGAGGATACGAGCAGTACTTC.

In DNA, the CDR3 is TGTGCCAGCAGTGTCACAGGGGAATCGGATGGCTACACCTTC. It is translated as CASSVTGESDGYTF. The rearrangement joins TRBV2 to TRBJ1-2, with TRBD1 identical over 7 bases. The CDR3 totals 14 residues. J gave up 6 bases and V 4 bases, and 8 bases lay outside the gene matches. Per the germline V gene, CDR1 is SNHLY and CDR2 is FYNNEI.

This clone was observed once. This chain connects TRBV18 to TRBJ2-7, with 11 positions matching TRBD2. Germline values: CDR1 KGHSH, CDR2 LQKENI. The CDR3 loop spans 14 amino acids. V lost 6 bases to trimming and J lost 4 bases; unmatched junction nucleotides: 5. The CDR3 region has the DNA TGTGCCAGCTCTAGCGGGAGGGCCCAGTACGAGCAGTACTTC. This codes for CASSSGRAQYEQYF.

V gene TRBV11-1 combines with J gene TRBJ2-5; no definite D call. Trimming took off 3 bases at V and 2 bases at J, with 7 bases between the two ends. Looked up from germline, CDR1 is SGHAT and CDR2 is FQDESV (reference sequence). The CDR3 has 13 amino acids. The CDR3 DNA is TGTGCCAGCAGCTTGGGCCTACAAGAGACCCAGTACTTC. It specifies CASSLGLQETQYF.

V usage is TRBV4-3 and J usage is TRBJ2-7; D ambiguous. Trimming left V 1 base short and J 3 bases short, with 13 bases between. Germline lookup yields CDR1 LGHNA and CDR2 YSLEER. The CDR3 covers 15 residues. Here the CDR3 DNA reads TGCGCCAGCAGCCAAGCGCCCGACATGGACTACGAGCAGTACTTC. Translating it yields CASSQAPDMDYEQYF.

This sequence joins TRBV4-3 and TRBJ2-1; 8 nucleotides line up with TRBD1. V lost 2 bases, J lost 13 bases, and 7 bases stayed unmatched. The CDR3 length is 13 residues. Germline CDR1 LGHNA, CDR2 YSLEER. CDR3 loop: CASSQTRGQEQFF. DNA for the CDR3: TGCGCCAGCAGCCAAACTAGGGGACAGGAACAGTTCTTC.

J is TRBJ2-7 and V is TRBV27, with D possibly being TRBD2 (5 bases). CDR3 length: 14 residues. Per the germline V gene, CDR1 is MNHEY and CDR2 is SMNVEV (reference sequence). The ends were cut back, 2 bases at V and 1 base at J, with 9 bases in the middle. CDR3 coding DNA: TGTGCCAGCAGTTTACGGCCGGGGTCCTACGAGCAGTACTTC. It translates to CASSLRPGSYEQYF.

This clone was detected a few times. This chain uses TRBV5-8 with TRBJ1-1, with D uncertain. The germline V gene has CDR1 SGHTS and CDR2 YDEGEE. There are 14 residues in the CDR3. V lost 6 bases and J lost 0, with 12 bases in between. The CDR3 nucleotides read TGTGCCAGCAACCTCGGACTTATGAACACTGAAGCTTTCTTT. The encoded protein is CASNLGLMNTEAFF. The full variable domain, with the rest looked up from reference TRBV5-8 and TRBJ1-1, is EAGVTQSPTHLIKTRGQQATLRCSPISGHTSVYWYQQALGLGLQFLLWYDEGEERNRGNFPPRFSGRQFPNYSSELNVNALELEDSALYLCASNLGLMNTEAFFGQGTRLTVV.

The rearrangement uses TRBV6-5 and TRBJ1-2; D may be TRBD1 (5 bases). Germline V CDR1 and CDR2: MNHEY, SVGAGI. The CDR3 runs 15 residues. V lost 4 bases and J 8 bases, leaving 20 bases between the germline ends. CDR3 amino acids: CASSSTGARAPGYTF. CDR3 coding DNA: TGTGCCAGCAGTTCAACAGGAGCCCGAGCTCCGGGCTACACCTTC.

The rearrangement uses TRBV7-9 and TRBJ2-7; D might be TRBD2 (6 bases). This CDR3 comprises 14 residues. V gave up 5 bases and J gave up 3 bases, with 14 bases separating them. Germline CDR1 and CDR2: SEHNR and FQNEAQ (reference sequence). The CDR3 DNA is TGTGCCAGCAGCCAAGGACTAAAACGCTACGAGCAGTACTTC. This codes for CASSQGLKRYEQYF.

This clone is a singleton in its sample. The V gene is TRBV29-1, the J gene TRBJ1-1; a possible D gene is TRBD1 (5 bases). Germline V gene data show CDR1 as SQVTM and CDR2 as ANQGSEA. The V and J ends lost 1 base and 1 base respectively, with 10 bases between them. This CDR3 is built from 14 residues. In DNA, the CDR3 is TGCAGCGTTGAAGCGCGGGGGTCGAACACTGAAGCTTTCTTT. As protein: CSVEARGSNTEAFF. The full variable domain, with the rest looked up from reference TRBV29-1 and TRBJ1-1, is SAVISQKPSRDICQRGTSLTIQCQVDSQVTMMFWYRQQPGQSLTLIATANQGSEATYESGFVIDKFPISRPNLTFSTLTVSNMSPEDSSIYLCSVEARGSNTEAFFGQGTRLTVV.

This clone appeared once. The chain joins TRBV6-5 to TRBJ2-1, with a possible D match to TRBD2 (6 bases). The CDR3 sequence is 15 residues long. With 7 bases removed from V and 1 base from J, the gap between germline ends came to 14 bases. Germline V lookup: CDR1 MNHEY, CDR2 SVGAGI. The CDR3: CASTSASGSYNEQFF. CDR3 nucleotide sequence: TGTGCCAGCACCTCGGCCAGCGGGTCCTACAATGAGCAGTTCTTC.

This rearrangement joins TRBV7-2 to TRBJ2-7, with no clear D. Trimming left V 5 bases short and J 3 bases short, with 5 bases between. CDR3 size: 11 residues. Germline loops: CDR1 SGHTA, CDR2 FQGNSA. The CDR3 DNA reads TGTGCCAGCAGCGAGAACTACGAGCAGTACTTC. It codes for CASSENYEQYF.

The chain uses TRBV7-2 and TRBJ1-1; D is uncertain. Trimming removed 4 bases at V and 2 bases at J, with 11 bases between. CDR3 length: 14 amino acids. Germline lookup yields CDR1 SGHTA and CDR2 FQGNSA. The CDR3 DNA follows: TGTGCCAGCAGCTCAAGTGTCAGAAACACTGAAGCTTTCTTT. Protein sequence: CASSSSVRNTEAFF.

The chain has TRBV18 and TRBJ2-4; 7 bases match TRBD1. The J segment lost 3 bases and the V segment lost 0 bases, leaving 8 bases of the junction unmatched. From germline, CDR1 is KGHSH and CDR2 LQKENI. The CDR3 runs 17 residues. The CDR3 here is CASSPPPGGRGKNIQYF. The CDR3 coding sequence is TGTGCCAGCTCACCACCTCCAGGGGGTCGGGGCAAAAACATTCAGTACTTC.

V and J are TRBV2 and TRBJ2-5; D gene ambiguous. The J call may be wrong; the DNA end is better matched by TRBJ2-7. CDR3 size: 12 residues. Germline CDR1 is SNHLY and CDR2 is FYNNEI. CDR3 loop: CASSEGFPEQYF. The DNA of the CDR3 is TGTGCCAGCAGTGAAGGTTTCCCCGAGCAGTACTTC.

CDR3 DNA: TGTGCCACCAGCAGAGTCATGGCAGGGGCAGACGAGCAGTACTTC. It codes for CATSRVMAGADEQYF. This rearrangement joins TRBV15 to TRBJ2-5; a possible D gene is TRBD1 (6 bases). The J call is uncertain, as TRBJ2-7 better fits the DNA end. The CDR3 consists of 15 residues. In germline, CDR1 is LNHNV, CDR2 YYDKDF (reference sequence).

The chain couples TRBV5-4 to TRBJ2-1; 8 bases are shared with TRBD2. The CDR3 is made up of 14 amino acids. V gave up 2 bases and J gave up 9 bases; unmatched junction bases: 7. In germline, CDR1 is SGHNT, CDR2 YYREEE (reference sequence). The chain's CDR3 is CASSFTGGRGEQFF. DNA of the CDR3: TGTGCCAGCAGCTTTACGGGAGGGCGGGGTGAGCAGTTCTTC.

The rearrangement joins TRBV5-1 to TRBJ1-1; 8 positions agree with TRBD1. Germline values: CDR1 SGHRS, CDR2 YFSETQ. V gave up 6 bases and J gave up 1 base; unmatched junction bases: 8. The CDR3 sequence is 15 residues long. In DNA form, the CDR3 reads TGCGCCAGCACCAGGACAGGGCTACCGAACACTGAAGCTTTCTTT. Translated, it gives CASTRTGLPNTEAFF.

The genes are TRBV10-3 and TRBJ2-3, with D hard to call. V dropped 9 bases and J dropped 1 base, with 5 bases sitting between them. This CDR3 is built from 11 residues. The germline V gene has CDR1 ENHRY and CDR2 SYGVKD. CDR3 amino acids: CAIWRTDTQYF. In DNA form, the CDR3 reads TGTGCCATATGGCGCACAGATACGCAGTATTTT.